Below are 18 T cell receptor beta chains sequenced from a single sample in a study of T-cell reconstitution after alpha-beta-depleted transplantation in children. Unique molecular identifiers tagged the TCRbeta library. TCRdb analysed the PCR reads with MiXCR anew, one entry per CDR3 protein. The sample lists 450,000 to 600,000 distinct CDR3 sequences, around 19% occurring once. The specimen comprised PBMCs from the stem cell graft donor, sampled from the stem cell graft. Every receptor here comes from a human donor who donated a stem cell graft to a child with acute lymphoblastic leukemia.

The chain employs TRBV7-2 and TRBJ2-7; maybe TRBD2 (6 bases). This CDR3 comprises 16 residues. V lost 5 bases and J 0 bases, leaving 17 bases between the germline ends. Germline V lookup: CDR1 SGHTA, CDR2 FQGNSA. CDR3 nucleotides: TGTGCCAGCAGCCTCACCAGCGGGTCCAGCTCCTACGAGCAGTACTTC. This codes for CASSLTSGSSSYEQYF.

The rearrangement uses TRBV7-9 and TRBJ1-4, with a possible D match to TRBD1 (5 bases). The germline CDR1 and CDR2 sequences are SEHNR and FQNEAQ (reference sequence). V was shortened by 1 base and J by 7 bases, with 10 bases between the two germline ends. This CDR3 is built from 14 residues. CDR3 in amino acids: CASSLGGFGEKLFF. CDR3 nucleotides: TGTGCCAGCAGCTTAGGGGGCTTCGGTGAAAAACTGTTTTTT.

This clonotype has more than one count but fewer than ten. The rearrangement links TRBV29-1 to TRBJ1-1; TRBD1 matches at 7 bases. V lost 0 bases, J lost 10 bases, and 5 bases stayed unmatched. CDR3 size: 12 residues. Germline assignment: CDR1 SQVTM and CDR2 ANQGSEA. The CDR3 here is CSVEDGRGVAFF. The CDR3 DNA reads TGCAGCGTTGAAGACGGCAGGGGGGTAGCTTTCTTT.

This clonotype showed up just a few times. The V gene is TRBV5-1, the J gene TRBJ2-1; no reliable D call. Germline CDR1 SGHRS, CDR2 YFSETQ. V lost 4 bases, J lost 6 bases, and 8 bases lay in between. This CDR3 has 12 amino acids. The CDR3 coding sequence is TGCGCCAGCAGCCTAACTACCAATGAGCAGTTCTTC. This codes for CASSLTTNEQFF. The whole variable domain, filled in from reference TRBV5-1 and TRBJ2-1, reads KAGVTQTPRYLIKTRGQQVTLSCSPISGHRSVSWYQQTPGQGLQFLFEYFSETQRNKGNFPGRFSGRQFSNSRSEMNVSTLELGDSALYLCASSLTTNEQFFGPGTRLTVL.

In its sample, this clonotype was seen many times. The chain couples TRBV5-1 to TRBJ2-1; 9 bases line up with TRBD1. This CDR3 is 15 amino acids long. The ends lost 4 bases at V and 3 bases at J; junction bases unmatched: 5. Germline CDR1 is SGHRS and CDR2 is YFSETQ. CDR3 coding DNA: TGCGCCAGCAGCCCGGACAGGGGCCACTACAATGAGCAGTTCTTC. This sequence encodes CASSPDRGHYNEQFF.

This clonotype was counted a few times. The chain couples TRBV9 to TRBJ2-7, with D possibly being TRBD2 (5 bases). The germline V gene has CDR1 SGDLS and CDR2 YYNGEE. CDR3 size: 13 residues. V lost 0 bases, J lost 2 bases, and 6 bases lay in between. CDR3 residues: CASSVGETYEQYF. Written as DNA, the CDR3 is TGTGCCAGCAGCGTAGGGGAGACCTACGAGCAGTACTTC.

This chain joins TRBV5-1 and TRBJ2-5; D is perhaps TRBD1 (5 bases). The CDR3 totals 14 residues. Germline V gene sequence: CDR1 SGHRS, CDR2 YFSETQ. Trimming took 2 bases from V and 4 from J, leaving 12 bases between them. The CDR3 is CASSFHFGAETQYF. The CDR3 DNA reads TGCGCCAGCAGCTTTCATTTTGGGGCAGAGACCCAGTACTTC.

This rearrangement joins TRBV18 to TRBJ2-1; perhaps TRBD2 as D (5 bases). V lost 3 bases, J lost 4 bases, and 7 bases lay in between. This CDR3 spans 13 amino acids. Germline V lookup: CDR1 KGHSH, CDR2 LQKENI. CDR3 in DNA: TGTGCCAGCTCACCTAGCGTATACAATGAGCAGTTCTTC. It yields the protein CASSPSVYNEQFF.

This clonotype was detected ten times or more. The CDR3 loop reads CASSQERGLLGEQYF. In nucleotides, the CDR3 is TGCGCCAGCAGCCAAGAGCGTGGGCTTCTAGGCGAGCAGTACTTC. V gene TRBV4-1 combines with J gene TRBJ2-7; D gene uncertain. V dropped 0 bases and J dropped 6 bases, with 15 bases sitting between them. The CDR3 length is 15 residues. Germline V CDR1 and CDR2: MGHRA, YSYEKL.

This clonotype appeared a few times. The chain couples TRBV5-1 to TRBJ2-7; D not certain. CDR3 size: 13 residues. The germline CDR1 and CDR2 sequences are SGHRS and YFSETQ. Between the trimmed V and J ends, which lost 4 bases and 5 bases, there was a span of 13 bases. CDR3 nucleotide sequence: TGCGCCAGCAGCCCCCCCGTGGGGAACGAGCAGTACTTC. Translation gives CASSPPVGNEQYF.

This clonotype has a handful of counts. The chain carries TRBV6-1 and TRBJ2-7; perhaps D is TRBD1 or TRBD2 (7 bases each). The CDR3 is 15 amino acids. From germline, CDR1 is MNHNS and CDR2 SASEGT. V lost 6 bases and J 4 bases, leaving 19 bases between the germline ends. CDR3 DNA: TGTGCCAGCAGCTCAGTCGACAGGGAGGGGTACGAGCAGTACTTC. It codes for CASSSVDREGYEQYF.

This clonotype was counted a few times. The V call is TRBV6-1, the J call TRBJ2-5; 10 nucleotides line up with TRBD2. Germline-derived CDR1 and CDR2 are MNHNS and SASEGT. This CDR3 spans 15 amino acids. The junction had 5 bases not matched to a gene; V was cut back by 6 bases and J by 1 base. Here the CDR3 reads CASRIAGGLQETQYF. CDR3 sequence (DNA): TGTGCCAGCAGAATAGCGGGAGGCCTCCAAGAGACCCAGTACTTC.

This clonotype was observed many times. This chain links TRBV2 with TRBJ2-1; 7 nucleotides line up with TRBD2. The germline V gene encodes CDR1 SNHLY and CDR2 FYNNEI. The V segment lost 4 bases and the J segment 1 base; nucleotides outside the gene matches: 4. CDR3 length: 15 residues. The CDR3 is CASSADSGSYNEQFF. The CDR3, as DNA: TGTGCCAGCAGTGCTGATAGCGGGTCCTACAATGAGCAGTTCTTC.

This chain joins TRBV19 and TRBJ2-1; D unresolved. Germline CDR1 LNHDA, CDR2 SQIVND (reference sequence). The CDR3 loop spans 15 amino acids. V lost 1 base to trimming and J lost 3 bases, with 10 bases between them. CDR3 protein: CASSIVLGIYNEQFF. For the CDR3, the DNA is TGTGCCAGTAGTATAGTTTTAGGCATCTACAATGAGCAGTTCTTC.

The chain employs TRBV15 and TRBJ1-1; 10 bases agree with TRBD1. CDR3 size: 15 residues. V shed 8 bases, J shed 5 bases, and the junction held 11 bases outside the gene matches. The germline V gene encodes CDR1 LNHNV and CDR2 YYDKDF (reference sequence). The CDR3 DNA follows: TGTGCCACCGGAGACAGGGGGCTCGGGGAGACTGAAGCTTTCTTT. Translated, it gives CATGDRGLGETEAFF. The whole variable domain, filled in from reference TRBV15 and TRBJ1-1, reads DAMVIQNPRYQVTQFGKPVTLSCSQTLNHNVMYWYQQKSSQAPKLLFHYYDKDFNNEADTPDNFQSRRPNTSFCFLDIRSPGLGDTAMYLCATGDRGLGETEAFFGQGTRLTVV.

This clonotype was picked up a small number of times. The CDR3 coding sequence is TGTGCCAGCAGCTTAGGTCAACAGTCCTCTGGAAACACCATATATTTT. Amino acids: CASSLGQQSSGNTIYF. This chain joins TRBV7-6 and TRBJ1-3; D is uncertain. Per germline, CDR1 SGHVS and CDR2 FNYEAQ. V lost 1 base and J 0 bases, leaving 10 bases between the germline ends. CDR3 length: 16 residues.

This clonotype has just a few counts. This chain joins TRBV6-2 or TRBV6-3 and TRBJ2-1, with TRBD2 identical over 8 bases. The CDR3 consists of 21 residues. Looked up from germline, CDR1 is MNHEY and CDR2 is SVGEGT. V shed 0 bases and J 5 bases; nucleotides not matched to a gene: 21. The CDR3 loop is CASSYSVEPTLSGRRNNEQFF. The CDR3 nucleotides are TGTGCCAGCAGTTACTCGGTCGAACCTACACTCAGCGGGAGAAGGAACAATGAGCAGTTCTTC.

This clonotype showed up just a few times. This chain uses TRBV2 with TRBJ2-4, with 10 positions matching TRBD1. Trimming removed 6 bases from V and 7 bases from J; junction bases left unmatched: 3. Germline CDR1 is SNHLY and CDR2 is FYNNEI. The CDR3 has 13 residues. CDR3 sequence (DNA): TGTGCCAGCAGAGGACAGGGGGGGAACATTCAGTACTTC. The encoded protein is CASRGQGGNIQYF.